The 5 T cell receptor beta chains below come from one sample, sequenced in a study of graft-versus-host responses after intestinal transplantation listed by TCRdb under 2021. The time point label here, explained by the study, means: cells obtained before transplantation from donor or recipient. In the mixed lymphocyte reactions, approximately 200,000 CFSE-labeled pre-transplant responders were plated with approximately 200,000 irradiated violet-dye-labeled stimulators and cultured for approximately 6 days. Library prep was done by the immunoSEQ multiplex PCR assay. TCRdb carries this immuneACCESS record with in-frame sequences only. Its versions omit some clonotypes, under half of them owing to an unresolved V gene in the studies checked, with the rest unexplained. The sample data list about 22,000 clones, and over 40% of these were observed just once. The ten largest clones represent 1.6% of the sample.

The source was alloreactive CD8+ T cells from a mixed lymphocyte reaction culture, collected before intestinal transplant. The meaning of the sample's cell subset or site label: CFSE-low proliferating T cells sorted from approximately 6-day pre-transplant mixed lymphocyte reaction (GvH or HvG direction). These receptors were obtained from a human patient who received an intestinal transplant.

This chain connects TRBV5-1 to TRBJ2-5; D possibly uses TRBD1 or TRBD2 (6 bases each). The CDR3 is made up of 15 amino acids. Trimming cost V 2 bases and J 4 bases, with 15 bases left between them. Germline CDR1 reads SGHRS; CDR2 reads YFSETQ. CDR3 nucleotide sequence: TGCGCCAGCAGCTTATCCTCGGGGGCGGGAGAGACCCAGTACTTC. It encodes CASSLSSGAGETQYF.

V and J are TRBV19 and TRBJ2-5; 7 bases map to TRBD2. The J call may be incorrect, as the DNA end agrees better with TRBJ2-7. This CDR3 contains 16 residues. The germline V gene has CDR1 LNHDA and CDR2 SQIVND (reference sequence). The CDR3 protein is CASSITGGARPYEQYF. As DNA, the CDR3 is TGTGCCAGTAGTATAACGGGGGGAGCGAGACCCTACGAGCAGTACTTC.

The CDR3 sequence is CASRGRQGAVIAFF. The CDR3 bases are TGTGCCAGCAGAGGTAGACAGGGGGCGGTAATAGCTTTCTTT. V usage is TRBV6-1 and J usage is TRBJ1-1, with TRBD1 matching over 10 bases. CDR1 and CDR2 from the germline V gene are MNHNS and SASEGT. Unmatched junction bases numbered 11, after V lost 6 bases and J lost 10 bases. This CDR3 region has 14 residues.

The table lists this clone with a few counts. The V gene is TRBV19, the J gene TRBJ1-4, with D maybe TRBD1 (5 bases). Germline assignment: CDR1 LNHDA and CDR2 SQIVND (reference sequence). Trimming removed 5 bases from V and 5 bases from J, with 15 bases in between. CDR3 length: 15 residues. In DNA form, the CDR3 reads TGTGCCAGTAGTTTTCAGGGAAGGGAAAATGAAAAACTGTTTTTT. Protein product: CASSFQGRENEKLFF.

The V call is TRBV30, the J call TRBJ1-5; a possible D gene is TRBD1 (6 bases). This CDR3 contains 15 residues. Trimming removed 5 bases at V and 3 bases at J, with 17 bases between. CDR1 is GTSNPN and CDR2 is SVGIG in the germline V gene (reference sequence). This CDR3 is CAWGIDGQNNQPQHF. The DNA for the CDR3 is TGTGCCTGGGGCATAGATGGACAGAACAATCAGCCCCAGCATTTT.